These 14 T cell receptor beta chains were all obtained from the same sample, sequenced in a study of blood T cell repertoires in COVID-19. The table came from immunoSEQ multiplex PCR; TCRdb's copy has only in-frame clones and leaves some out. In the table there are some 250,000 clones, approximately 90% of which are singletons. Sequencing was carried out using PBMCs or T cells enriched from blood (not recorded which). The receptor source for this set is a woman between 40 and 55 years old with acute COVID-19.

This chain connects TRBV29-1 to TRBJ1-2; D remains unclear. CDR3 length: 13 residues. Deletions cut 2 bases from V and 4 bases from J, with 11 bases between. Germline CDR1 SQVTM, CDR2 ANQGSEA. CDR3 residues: CSVESDSSYGYTF. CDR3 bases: TGCAGCGTTGAATCGGATAGCAGCTATGGCTACACCTTC.

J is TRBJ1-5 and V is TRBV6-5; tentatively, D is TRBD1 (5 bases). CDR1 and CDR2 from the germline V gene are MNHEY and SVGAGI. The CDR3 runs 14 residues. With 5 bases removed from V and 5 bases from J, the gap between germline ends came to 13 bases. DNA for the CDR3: TGTGCCAGCAGTCCCCAGGGTTACTATCAGCCCCAGCATTTT. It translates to CASSPQGYYQPQHF.

The CDR3 reads CASSQEPGLAGGDTQYF. The CDR3 DNA is TGTGCCAGCAGCCAGGAACCGGGACTAGCGGGAGGAGATACGCAGTATTTT. The V and J genes are TRBV3-1 (or the pseudogene TRBV3-2) and TRBJ2-3; TRBD2 matches at 15 bases. The V and J ends lost 3 bases and 5 bases, in that order; junction bases with no gene match: 6. The CDR3 runs to 17 residues. Germline V lookup: CDR1 LGHDT, CDR2 YNNKEL (reference sequence).

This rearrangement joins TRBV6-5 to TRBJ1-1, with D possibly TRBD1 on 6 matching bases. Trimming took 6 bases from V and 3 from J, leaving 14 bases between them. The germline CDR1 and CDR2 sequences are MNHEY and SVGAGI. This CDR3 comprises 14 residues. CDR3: CASSPGEAYTEAFF. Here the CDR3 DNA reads TGTGCCAGCAGCCCAGGGGAAGCTTACACTGAAGCTTTCTTT.

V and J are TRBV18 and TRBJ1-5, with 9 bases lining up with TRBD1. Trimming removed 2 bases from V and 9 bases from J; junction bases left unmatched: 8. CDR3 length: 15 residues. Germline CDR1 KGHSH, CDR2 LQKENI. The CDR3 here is CASSPRDRAPGPQHF. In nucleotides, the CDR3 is TGTGCCAGCTCACCAAGGGACAGGGCACCAGGGCCCCAGCATTTT.

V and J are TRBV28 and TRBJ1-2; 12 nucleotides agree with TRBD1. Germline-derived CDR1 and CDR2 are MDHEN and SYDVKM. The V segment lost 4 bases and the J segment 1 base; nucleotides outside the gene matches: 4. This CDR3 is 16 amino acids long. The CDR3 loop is CASSSRDRGLNYGYTF. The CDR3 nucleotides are TGTGCCAGCAGTTCCCGGGACAGGGGGCTTAACTATGGCTACACCTTC.

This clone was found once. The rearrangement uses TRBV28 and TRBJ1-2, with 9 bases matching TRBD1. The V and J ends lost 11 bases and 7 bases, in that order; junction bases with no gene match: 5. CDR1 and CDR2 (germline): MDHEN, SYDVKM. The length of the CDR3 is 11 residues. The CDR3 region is CALQGARGYTF. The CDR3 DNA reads TGTGCCTTACAGGGGGCGCGTGGCTACACCTTC.

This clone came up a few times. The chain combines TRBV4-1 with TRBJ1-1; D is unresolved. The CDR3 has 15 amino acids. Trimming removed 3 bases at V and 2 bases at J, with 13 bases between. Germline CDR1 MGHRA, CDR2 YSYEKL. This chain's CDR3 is CASSHKQDFNTEAFF. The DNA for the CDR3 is TGCGCCAGCAGCCACAAACAAGATTTCAACACTGAAGCTTTCTTT.

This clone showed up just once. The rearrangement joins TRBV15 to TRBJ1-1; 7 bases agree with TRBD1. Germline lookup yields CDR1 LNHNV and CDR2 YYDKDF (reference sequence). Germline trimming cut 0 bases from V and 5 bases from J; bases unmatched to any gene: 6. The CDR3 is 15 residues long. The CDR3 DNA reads TGTGCCACCAGCAGAGACAGGGGGGCCTGGACTGAAGCTTTCTTT. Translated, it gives CATSRDRGAWTEAFF.

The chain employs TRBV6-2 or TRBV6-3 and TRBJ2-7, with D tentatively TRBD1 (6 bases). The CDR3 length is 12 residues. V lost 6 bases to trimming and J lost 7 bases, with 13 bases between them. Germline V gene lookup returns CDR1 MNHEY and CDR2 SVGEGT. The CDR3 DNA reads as TGTGCCAGCAGCAATACAGGGAGAGAGCAGTACTTC. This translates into CASSNTGREQYF.

This chain's CDR3 is CASSQAQGGYTF. The CDR3 DNA sequence: TGTGCCAGCAGCCAAGCTCAGGGTGGCTACACCTTC. The chain carries TRBV4-2 and TRBJ1-2; TRBD1 might be the D (5 bases). The ends were cut back, 1 base at V and 7 bases at J, with 7 bases in the middle. This CDR3 is built from 12 residues. Germline CDR1 and CDR2: LGHNA and YNFKEQ.

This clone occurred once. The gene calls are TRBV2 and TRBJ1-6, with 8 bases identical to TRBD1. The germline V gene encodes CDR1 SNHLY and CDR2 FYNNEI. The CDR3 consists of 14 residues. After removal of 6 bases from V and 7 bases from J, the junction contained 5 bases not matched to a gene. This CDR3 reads CASSAGGRNSPLHF. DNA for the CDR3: TGTGCCAGCAGCGCAGGGGGCCGGAATTCACCCCTCCACTTT.

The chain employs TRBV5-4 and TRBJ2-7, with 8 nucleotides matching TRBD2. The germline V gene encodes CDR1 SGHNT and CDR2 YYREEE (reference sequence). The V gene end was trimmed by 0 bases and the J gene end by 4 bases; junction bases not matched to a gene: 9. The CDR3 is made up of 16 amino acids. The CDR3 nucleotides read TGTGCCAGCAGCTTGGATCCAGCGGGGGCTCCTTACGAGCAGTACTTC. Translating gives CASSLDPAGAPYEQYF.

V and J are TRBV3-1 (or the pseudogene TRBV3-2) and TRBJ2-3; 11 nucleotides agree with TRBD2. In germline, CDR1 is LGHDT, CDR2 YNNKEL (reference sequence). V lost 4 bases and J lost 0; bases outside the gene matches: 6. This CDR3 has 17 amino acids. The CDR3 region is CASSRPGLADSTDTQYF. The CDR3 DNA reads TGTGCCAGCAGCCGACCGGGACTAGCGGATAGCACAGATACGCAGTATTTT.